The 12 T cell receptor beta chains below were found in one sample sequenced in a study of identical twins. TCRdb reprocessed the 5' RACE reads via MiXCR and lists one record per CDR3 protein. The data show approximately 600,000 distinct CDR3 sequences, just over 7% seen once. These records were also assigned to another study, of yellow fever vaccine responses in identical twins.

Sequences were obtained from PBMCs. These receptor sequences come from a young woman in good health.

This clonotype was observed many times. CDR3 in DNA: TGCGCCAGCAGCCCCCCGGACAATAATTCACCCCTCCACTTT. Translation: CASSPPDNNSPLHF. This chain joins TRBV5-1 and TRBJ1-6; TRBD1 might be the D (5 bases). This CDR3 contains 14 residues. The V end lost 4 bases, the J end lost 5 bases, and 10 bases lay between the germline ends. Germline V gene sequence: CDR1 SGHRS, CDR2 YFSETQ.

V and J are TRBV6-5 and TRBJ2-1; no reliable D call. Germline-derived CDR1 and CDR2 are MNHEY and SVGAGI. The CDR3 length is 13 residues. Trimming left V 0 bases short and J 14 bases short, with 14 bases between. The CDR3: CASSYSTPAGEFF. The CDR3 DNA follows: TGTGCCAGCAGTTACTCGACTCCTGCTGGGGAGTTCTTC.

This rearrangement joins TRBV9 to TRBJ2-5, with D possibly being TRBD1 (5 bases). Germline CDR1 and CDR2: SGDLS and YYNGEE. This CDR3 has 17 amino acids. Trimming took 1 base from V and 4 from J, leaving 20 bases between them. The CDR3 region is CASSVIVGVYFRETQYF. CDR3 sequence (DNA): TGTGCCAGCAGCGTAATTGTAGGGGTTTATTTTCGAGAGACCCAGTACTTC.

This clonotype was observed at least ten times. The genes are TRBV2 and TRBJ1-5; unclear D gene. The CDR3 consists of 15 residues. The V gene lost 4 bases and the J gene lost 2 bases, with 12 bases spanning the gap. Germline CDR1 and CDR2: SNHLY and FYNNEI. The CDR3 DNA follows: TGTGCCAGCAGTGGGGAAGGGTTCCGCAATCAGCCCCAGCATTTT. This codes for CASSGEGFRNQPQHF.

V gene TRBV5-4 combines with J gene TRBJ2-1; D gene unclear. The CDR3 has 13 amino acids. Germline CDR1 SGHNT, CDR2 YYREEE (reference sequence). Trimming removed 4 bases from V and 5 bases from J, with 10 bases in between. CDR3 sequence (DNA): TGTGCCAGCAGCCTGTCTCTGGACAATGAGCAGTTCTTC. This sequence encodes CASSLSLDNEQFF. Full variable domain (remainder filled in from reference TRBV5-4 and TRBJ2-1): ETGVTQSPTHLIKTRGQQVTLRCSSQSGHNTVSWYQQALGQGPQFIFQYYREEENGRGNFPPRFSGLQFPNYSSELNVNALELDDSALYLCASSLSLDNEQFFGPGTRLTVL.

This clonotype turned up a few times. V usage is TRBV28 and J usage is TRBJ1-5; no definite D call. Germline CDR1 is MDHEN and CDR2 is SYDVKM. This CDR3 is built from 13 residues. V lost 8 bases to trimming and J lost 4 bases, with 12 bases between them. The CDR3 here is CASGTWGNQPQHF. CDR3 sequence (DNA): TGTGCCAGCGGTACGTGGGGTAATCAGCCCCAGCATTTT. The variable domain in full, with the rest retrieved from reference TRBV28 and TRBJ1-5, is DVKVTQSSRYLVKRTGEKVFLECVQDMDHENMFWYRQDPGLGLRLIYFSYDVKMKEKGDIPEGYSVSREKKERFSLILESASTNQTSMYLCASGTWGNQPQHFGDGTRLSIL.

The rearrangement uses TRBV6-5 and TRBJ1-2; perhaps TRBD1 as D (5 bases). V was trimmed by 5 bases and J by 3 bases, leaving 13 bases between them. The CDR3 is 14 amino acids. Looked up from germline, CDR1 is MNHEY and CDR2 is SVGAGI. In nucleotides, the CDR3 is TGTGCCAGCAGTCACCCAGGGAAGGACTATGGCTACACCTTC. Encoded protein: CASSHPGKDYGYTF.

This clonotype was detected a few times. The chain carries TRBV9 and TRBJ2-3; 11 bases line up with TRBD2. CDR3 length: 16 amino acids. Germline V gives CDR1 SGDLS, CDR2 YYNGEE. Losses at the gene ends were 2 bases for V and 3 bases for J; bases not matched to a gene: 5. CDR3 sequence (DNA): TGTGCCAGCAGCGTTGTAGCGGGAGGGAAGACAGATACGCAGTATTTT. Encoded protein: CASSVVAGGKTDTQYF.

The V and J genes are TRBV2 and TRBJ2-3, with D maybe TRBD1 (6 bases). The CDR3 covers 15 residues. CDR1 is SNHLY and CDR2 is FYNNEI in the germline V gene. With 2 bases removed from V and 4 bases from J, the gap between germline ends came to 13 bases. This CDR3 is CASSEWSGAADTQYF. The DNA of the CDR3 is TGTGCCAGCAGTGAATGGTCAGGGGCGGCAGATACGCAGTATTTT.

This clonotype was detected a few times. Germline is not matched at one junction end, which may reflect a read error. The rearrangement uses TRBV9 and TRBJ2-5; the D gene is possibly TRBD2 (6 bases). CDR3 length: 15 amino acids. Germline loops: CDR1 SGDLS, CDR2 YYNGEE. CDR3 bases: TGTGCCAGCAGCGTAGGTGAGCGGGCGCAAGGGACCCAGTACTTC. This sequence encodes CASSVGERAQGTQYF. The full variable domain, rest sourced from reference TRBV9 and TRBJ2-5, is DSGVTQTPKHLITATGQRVTLRCSPRSGDLSVYWYQQSLDQGLQFLIQYYNGEERAKGNILERFSAQQFPDLHSELNLSSLELGDSALYFCASSVGERAQGTQYFGPGTRLLVL.

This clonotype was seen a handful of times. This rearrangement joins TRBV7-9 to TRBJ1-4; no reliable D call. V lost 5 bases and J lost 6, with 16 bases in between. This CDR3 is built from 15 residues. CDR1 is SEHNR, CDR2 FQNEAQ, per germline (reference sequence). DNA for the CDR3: TGTGCCAGCAGCCTCGTTTCGTTAGCGGATGAAAAACTGTTTTTT. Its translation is CASSLVSLADEKLFF.

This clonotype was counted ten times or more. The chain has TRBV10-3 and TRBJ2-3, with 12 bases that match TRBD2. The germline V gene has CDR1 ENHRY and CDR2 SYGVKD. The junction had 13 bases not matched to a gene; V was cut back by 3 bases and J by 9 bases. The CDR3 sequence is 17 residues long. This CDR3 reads CAISDYRTSGEVPTQYF. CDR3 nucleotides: TGTGCCATCAGTGACTATAGGACTAGCGGGGAGGTTCCAACGCAGTATTTT.